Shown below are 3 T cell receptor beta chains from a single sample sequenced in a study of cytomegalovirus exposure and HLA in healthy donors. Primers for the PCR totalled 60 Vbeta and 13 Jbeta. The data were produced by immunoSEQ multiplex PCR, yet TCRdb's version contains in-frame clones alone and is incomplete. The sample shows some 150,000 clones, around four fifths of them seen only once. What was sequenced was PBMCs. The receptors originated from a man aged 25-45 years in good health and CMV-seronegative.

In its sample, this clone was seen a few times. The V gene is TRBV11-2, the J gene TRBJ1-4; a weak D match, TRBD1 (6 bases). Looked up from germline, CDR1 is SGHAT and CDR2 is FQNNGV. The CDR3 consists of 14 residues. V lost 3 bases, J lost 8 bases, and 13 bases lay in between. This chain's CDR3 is CASSFEGVGEKLFF. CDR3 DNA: TGTGCCAGCAGCTTTGAGGGGGTTGGCGAAAAACTGTTTTTT.

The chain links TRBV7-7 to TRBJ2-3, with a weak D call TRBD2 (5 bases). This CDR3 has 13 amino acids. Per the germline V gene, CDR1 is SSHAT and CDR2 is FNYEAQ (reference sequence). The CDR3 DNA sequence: TGTGCTAGCCAGCGAGGGCCGACGGATACGCAGTATTTT. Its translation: CASQRGPTDTQYF.

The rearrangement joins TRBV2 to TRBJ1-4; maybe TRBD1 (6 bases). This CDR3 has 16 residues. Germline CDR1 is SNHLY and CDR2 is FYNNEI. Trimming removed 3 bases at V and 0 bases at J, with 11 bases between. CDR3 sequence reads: CASSDYRDPTNEKLFF. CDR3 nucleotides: TGTGCCAGCAGTGACTACAGGGACCCAACTAATGAAAAACTGTTTTTT.